These T cell receptor beta chains were read from a single sample in a study of T cell responses to AZD1222 COVID-19 vaccine. The assay was immunoSEQ multiplex PCR, and TCRdb's table has in-frame clones only and misses some. The data contain over 140,000 clones, roughly 92% of them singletons. Source: peripheral blood, taken on day 0 of AZD1222 vaccination. Source of these receptors: an adult in good health. Each CDR3 is given with its conserved first and last residue. Each record gives: D gene, J gene, V gene, clone size, CDR3 protein, CDR3 DNA. D genes are given only for firm matches. Clone sizes are given selectively: once, few, many, or a class where the clone is expanded.

>NA|TRBJ2-7|TRBV5-1|NA
CASSLGEYEQYF
TGCGCCAGCAGCTTGGGAGAATACGAGCAGTACTTC
>NA|TRBJ1-1|TRBV6-2/TRBV6-3|NA
CASSPAGGAEAFF
TGTGCCAGCAGCCCCGCGGGGGGCGCTGAAGCTTTCTTT
>TRBD2|TRBJ2-1|TRBV27|NA
CASSPGTSGYNEQFF
TGTGCCAGCAGTCCCGGGACTAGCGGTTACAATGAGCAGTTCTTC
>NA|TRBJ2-7|TRBV29-1|NA
CSVEARAPYEQYF
TGCAGCGTTGAAGCCCGAGCTCCCTACGAGCAGTACTTC
>NA|TRBJ1-2|TRBV14|NA
CASSQDMDSHINYGYTF
TGTGCCAGCAGCCAAGACATGGACAGCCACATTAACTATGGCTACACCTTC
>TRBD1|TRBJ2-1|TRBV7-2|NA
CASSLGTGSSYNEQFF
TGTGCCAGCAGCTTAGGGACAGGTAGCTCCTACAATGAGCAGTTCTTC
>TRBD1|TRBJ2-3|TRBV7-9|NA
CASSPDRGGAWTQYF
TGTGCCAGCAGCCCGGACAGGGGAGGAGCCTGGACGCAGTATTTT
>TRBD1|TRBJ1-1|TRBV27|NA
CASSLGTGNTEAFF
TGTGCCAGCAGTTTGGGGACAGGCAACACTGAAGCTTTCTTT
>TRBD2|TRBJ2-1|TRBV5-1|NA
CASSGNGLAQINEQFF
TGCGCCAGCAGCGGGAACGGACTAGCGCAAATCAATGAGCAGTTCTTC
>NA|TRBJ1-1|TRBV5-8|NA
CASSLRTLRTAFF
TGTGCCAGCAGCCTGAGGACCCTCCGGACGGCTTTCTTT
>TRBD1|TRBJ1-3|TRBV3-1/TRBV3-2|NA
CASSRDRGVSTIYF
TGTGCCAGCAGCCGGGACAGGGGGGTGAGCACCATATATTTT
>NA|TRBJ2-7|TRBV5-1|once
CASSSTTDNYEQYF
TGCGCCAGCAGCTCGACGACAGACAACTACGAGCAGTACTTC
>NA|TRBJ1-3|TRBV7-8|NA
CASKPRGGLGGNTIYF
TGTGCCAGCAAGCCTCGGGGGGGGCTAGGTGGAAACACCATATATTTT
>NA|TRBJ2-7|TRBV18|NA
CASSLNGGAPDEQYF
TGTGCCAGCTCCCTCAACGGGGGAGCACCCGACGAGCAGTACTTC
>TRBD2|TRBJ2-3|TRBV5-1|NA
CASSGTSRGSTDTQYF
TGCGCCAGCAGCGGGACTAGCAGGGGAAGCACAGATACGCAGTATTTT
>NA|TRBJ1-1|TRBV6-5|NA
CASSYGPKEAFF
TGTGCCAGCAGTTACGGCCCGAAAGAAGCTTTCTTT
>TRBD1|TRBJ1-5|TRBV6-6|NA
CASSGQGRAQPQHF
TGTGCCAGCAGCGGACAGGGGAGGGCTCAGCCCCAGCATTTT
>NA|TRBJ1-1|TRBV7-7|NA
CASSPLGGGNTEAFF
TGTGCTAGCAGCCCCCTTGGTGGGGGGAACACTGAAGCTTTCTTT
>NA|TRBJ2-1|TRBV6-5|NA
CASSLPGLNEQFF
TGTGCCAGCAGTCTCCCAGGGCTAAATGAGCAGTTCTTC
>NA|TRBJ1-4|TRBV7-2|NA
CASSLAWGAREKLFF
TGTGCCAGCAGCTTAGCTTGGGGGGCGCGTGAAAAACTGTTTTTT
>TRBD1|TRBJ2-7|TRBV5-1|NA
CASSWTGGTSSYEQYF
TGCGCCAGCAGCTGGACAGGGGGGACGTCCTCCTACGAGCAGTACTTC
>TRBD2|TRBJ2-7|TRBV27|NA
CASSPGPGLRGTYEQYF
TGTGCCAGCAGCCCGGGTCCGGGACTACGGGGGACCTACGAGCAGTACTTC
>NA|TRBJ1-3|TRBV6-5|NA
CASSSGLGNTIYF
TGTGCCAGCAGCTCAGGGCTTGGAAACACCATATATTTT
>NA|TRBJ2-7|TRBV9|NA
CASSPRSGSYEQYF
TGTGCCAGCAGCCCCCGGTCAGGGTCCTACGAGCAGTACTTC
>NA|TRBJ1-3|TRBV6-1|NA
CASTPGTSGNTIYF
TGTGCCAGCACACCCGGGACTTCTGGAAACACCATATATTTT
>NA|TRBJ1-2|TRBV7-9|once
CASSPMDSGIYGYTF
TGTGCCAGCAGCCCGATGGACAGTGGGATTTATGGCTACACCTTC
>TRBD1|TRBJ2-2|TRBV25-1|NA
CASSPYSGTGAGELFF
TGTGCCAGCAGTCCATACTCCGGGACAGGGGCCGGGGAGCTGTTTTTT
>NA|TRBJ1-5|TRBV7-9|NA
CASSPGYNQPQHF
TGTGCCAGCAGTCCAGGGTACAATCAGCCCCAGCATTTT
>TRBD1|TRBJ1-5|TRBV6-5|NA
CASRGGQTNQPQHF
TGTGCCAGCAGAGGGGGACAGACGAATCAGCCCCAGCATTTT
>NA|TRBJ2-5|TRBV25-1|NA
CASSESSRGGETQYF
TGTGCCAGCAGTGAATCGAGCAGGGGCGGGGAGACCCAGTACTTC
>NA|TRBJ2-1|TRBV4-1|NA
CASSREPYEQFF
TGCGCCAGCAGCCGGGAGCCATATGAGCAGTTCTTC
>NA|TRBJ1-2|TRBV14|NA
CASSQARTGLGYTF
TGTGCCAGCAGCCAAGCCAGGACGGGCCTTGGCTACACCTTC
>NA|TRBJ1-2|TRBV7-9|NA
CASTPQLQGHQRHRYTF
TGTGCCAGCACTCCACAACTCCAGGGCCACCAACGCCATCGGTACACCTTC
>NA|TRBJ2-1|TRBV28|NA
CASSSGRSNEQFF
TGTGCCAGCAGTTCCGGTAGGTCAAATGAGCAGTTCTTC
>NA|TRBJ2-7|TRBV27|NA
CASSLSVGGEQYF
TGTGCCAGCAGTTTATCGGTAGGTGGCGAGCAGTACTTC
>NA|TRBJ2-1|TRBV12-3/TRBV12-4|NA
CASSEWVANEQFF
TGTGCCAGCAGTGAGTGGGTCGCCAATGAGCAGTTCTTC
>NA|TRBJ2-7|TRBV18|NA
CASSLDGTYYEQYF
TGTGCCAGCTCACTAGACGGTACTTACTACGAGCAGTACTTC
>NA|TRBJ1-5|TRBV18|NA
CASSPTGAGNNQPQHF
TGTGCCAGCTCACCGACAGGTGCGGGAAACAATCAGCCCCAGCATTTT
>TRBD1|TRBJ1-2|TRBV19|NA
CASSLPGQGYRYGYTF
TGTGCCAGTAGTCTGCCGGGACAGGGGTATCGGTATGGCTACACCTTC
>TRBD1|TRBJ1-2|TRBV2|NA
CASSERDRGLGYTF
TGTGCCAGCAGTGAACGGGACAGGGGGCTTGGCTACACCTTC
>TRBD2|TRBJ2-3|TRBV24-1|NA
CATSGQLSGGKSTDTQYF
TGTGCCACCAGTGGGCAACTCAGCGGGGGCAAAAGCACAGATACGCAGTATTTT
>TRBD1|TRBJ1-3|TRBV5-4|NA
CASSPPTGSDTIYF
TGTGCCAGCAGCCCCCCGACAGGGTCGGACACCATATATTTT
>NA|TRBJ2-7|TRBV9|NA
CASSVDGTLPEQYF
TGTGCCAGCAGCGTAGATGGGACACTGCCCGAGCAGTACTTC
>TRBD2|TRBJ2-3|TRBV14|NA
CASSQGLAGGGDTQYF
TGTGCCAGCAGCCAAGGACTAGCGGGAGGAGGAGATACGCAGTATTTT
>TRBD1|TRBJ2-3|TRBV19|NA
CASSVTTGTADTQYF
TGTGCCAGTAGTGTCACGACAGGGACGGCAGATACGCAGTATTTT
>NA|TRBJ1-1|TRBV3-1/TRBV3-2|NA
CASSHRSTEAFF
TGTGCCAGCAGCCACAGGTCCACTGAAGCTTTCTTT
>NA|TRBJ2-6|TRBV2|NA
CAGWGPGANVLTF
TGTGCCGGATGGGGGCCTGGGGCCAACGTCCTGACTTTC
>TRBD1|TRBJ2-7|TRBV5-4|NA
CASSLPGQSSYEQYF
TGTGCCAGCAGCTTACCGGGACAGAGCTCCTACGAGCAGTACTTC
>NA|TRBJ2-1|TRBV24-1|NA
CATSDPRQVATNEQFF
TGTGCCACCAGTGACCCCAGACAGGTGGCCACCAATGAGCAGTTCTTC